These T cell receptor beta chains were read from a single sample in a study of blood T cell repertoires in COVID-19. The data were produced by immunoSEQ multiplex PCR, yet TCRdb's version contains in-frame clones alone and is incomplete. The sample lists about 170,000 clones, about 80% seen once, with 2% to 2.5% in the top ten. The specimen sequenced was peripheral blood. Receptors originate from a woman of 80 years or more with acute or convalescent COVID-19. Both conserved end residues are part of each CDR3.

J: TRBJ2-1; V: TRBV19; CDR3: CASSIGTGDYNEQFF
J: TRBJ2-7; V: TRBV7-9; CDR3: CASSFFFRDRDEQYF
J: TRBJ2-1; V: TRBV20-1; CDR3: CSASEHNEQFF
J: TRBJ1-1; V: TRBV6-1; CDR3: CASSDRGLGAFF
J: TRBJ2-3; V: TRBV19; CDR3: CASSATGRGTQYF
J: TRBJ2-5; V: TRBV19; CDR3: CASSPEQGRSQYF
J: TRBJ2-7; V: TRBV20-1; CDR3: CSASGASYYEQYF
J: TRBJ2-3; V: TRBV6-1; CDR3: CASSASGGISTDTQYF
J: TRBJ2-7; V: TRBV7-2; CDR3: CASSVLSGTSAYEQYF
J: TRBJ2-1; V: TRBV4-1; CDR3: CASSLAPGTGEFF
J: TRBJ2-5; V: TRBV19; CDR3: CASSPLAGPETQYF
J: TRBJ2-7; V: TRBV7-9; CDR3: CASSPRRGLSSYEQYF
J: TRBJ2-7; V: TRBV10-3; CDR3: CAINHDREYEQYF
J: TRBJ1-4; V: TRBV28; CDR3: CASSLQQGYEKLFF
J: TRBJ1-6; V: TRBV2; CDR3: CASSERGQSYNSPLHF
J: TRBJ1-1; V: TRBV5-1; CDR3: CASSLYMGATEAFF
J: TRBJ2-1; V: TRBV6-2/TRBV6-3; CDR3: CASSYVAGSYNEQFF
J: TRBJ2-1; V: TRBV6-1; CDR3: CASSEGQKYNEQFF
J: TRBJ2-7; V: TRBV5-1; CDR3: CASSLGAGGEQYF
J: TRBJ2-7; V: TRBV7-9; CDR3: CASSESGTPYEQYF
J: TRBJ1-5; V: TRBV28; CDR3: CASSSPGTPVQPQHF
J: TRBJ2-7; V: TRBV19; CDR3: CASSIFSGRLPYEQYF
J: TRBJ2-5; V: TRBV30; CDR3: CAWSVPQVQETQYF
J: TRBJ2-7; V: TRBV28; CDR3: CASIRSGGTGAYEQYF
J: TRBJ1-2; V: TRBV9; CDR3: CASSALSGVGDYGYTF
J: TRBJ1-1; V: TRBV29-1; CDR3: CSSHRGRTEAFF
J: TRBJ2-5; V: TRBV4-1; CDR3: CASSQGRAGQETQYF
J: TRBJ2-1; V: TRBV10-2; CDR3: CASRPNSGSSYNEQFF
J: TRBJ2-3; V: TRBV29-1; CDR3: CSVGTGVGTDTQYF
J: TRBJ1-5; V: TRBV27; CDR3: CASSSQGHNQPQHF
J: TRBJ1-4; V: TRBV29-1; CDR3: CSVEDGQGEGEKLFF
J: TRBJ2-7; V: TRBV2; CDR3: CASSPGTGSYEQYF
J: TRBJ1-5; V: TRBV19; CDR3: CASSTGGGNQPQHF
J: TRBJ1-1; V: TRBV12-3/TRBV12-4; CDR3: CASLRGTNTEAFF
J: TRBJ2-3; V: TRBV7-8; CDR3: CASVGLAGFTDTQYF
J: TRBJ1-4; V: TRBV7-2; CDR3: CASSLAGQGANEKLFF
J: TRBJ2-5; V: TRBV6-2/TRBV6-3; CDR3: CASSRQGWGETQYF
J: TRBJ2-1; V: TRBV18; CDR3: CASLGTGANEQFF
J: TRBJ1-2; V: TRBV2; CDR3: CASSQGTGPYGYTF
J: TRBJ1-5; V: TRBV4-1; CDR3: CASSQEPGRGLNQPQHF
J: TRBJ2-2; V: TRBV28; CDR3: CAAQQENTGELFF
J: TRBJ1-3; V: TRBV27; CDR3: CASRPQGAGNTIYF
J: TRBJ2-7; V: TRBV27; CDR3: CASSLDSAVSYEQYF
J: TRBJ2-1; V: TRBV9; CDR3: CASSPLASGRHSYNEQFF
J: TRBJ1-5; V: TRBV30; CDR3: CAWSVGTPNQPQHF
J: TRBJ2-1; V: TRBV6-2/TRBV6-3; CDR3: CASSVSDEQFF
J: TRBJ2-4; V: TRBV7-2; CDR3: CASRAGAAKNIQYF
J: TRBJ1-4; V: TRBV5-4; CDR3: CASSPGRATNEKLFF
J: TRBJ2-1; V: TRBV30; CDR3: CAWRGLFQGGEQFF
J: TRBJ2-2; V: TRBV18; CDR3: CASSQRQGVGELFF
J: TRBJ2-2; V: TRBV10-2; CDR3: CASSANRNTGELFF
J: TRBJ1-1; V: TRBV6-5; CDR3: CASEGGVNTEAFF
J: TRBJ2-3; V: TRBV29-1; CDR3: CSVRQVGLTDTQYF
J: TRBJ1-2; V: TRBV19; CDR3: CASSFGQGGYTF
J: TRBJ2-7; V: TRBV24-1; CDR3: CATSDQGEPGGQYF
J: TRBJ1-1; V: TRBV5-1; CDR3: CASSLTGNTEAFF
J: TRBJ1-2; V: TRBV11-2; CDR3: CASRGTGTYSGYTF
J: TRBJ1-2; V: TRBV30; CDR3: CAWRADNYGYTF
J: TRBJ2-7; V: TRBV5-1; CDR3: CASTIGQASEQYF
J: TRBJ2-7; V: TRBV6-2/TRBV6-3; CDR3: CASSYAGGPYEQYF